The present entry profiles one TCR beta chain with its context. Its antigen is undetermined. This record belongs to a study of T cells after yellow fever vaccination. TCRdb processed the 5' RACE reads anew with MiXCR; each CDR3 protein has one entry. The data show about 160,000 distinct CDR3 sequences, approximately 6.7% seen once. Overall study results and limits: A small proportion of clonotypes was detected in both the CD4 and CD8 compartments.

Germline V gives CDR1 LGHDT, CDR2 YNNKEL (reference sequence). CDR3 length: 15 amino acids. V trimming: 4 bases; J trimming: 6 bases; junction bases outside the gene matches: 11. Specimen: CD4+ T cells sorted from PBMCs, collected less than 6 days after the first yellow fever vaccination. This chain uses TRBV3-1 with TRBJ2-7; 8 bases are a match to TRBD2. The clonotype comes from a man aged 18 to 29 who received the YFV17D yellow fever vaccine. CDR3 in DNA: TGTGCCAGCAGCCGCCCGGGACTAGTAGAGGGCGAGCAGTACTTC. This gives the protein CASSRPGLVEGEQYF.